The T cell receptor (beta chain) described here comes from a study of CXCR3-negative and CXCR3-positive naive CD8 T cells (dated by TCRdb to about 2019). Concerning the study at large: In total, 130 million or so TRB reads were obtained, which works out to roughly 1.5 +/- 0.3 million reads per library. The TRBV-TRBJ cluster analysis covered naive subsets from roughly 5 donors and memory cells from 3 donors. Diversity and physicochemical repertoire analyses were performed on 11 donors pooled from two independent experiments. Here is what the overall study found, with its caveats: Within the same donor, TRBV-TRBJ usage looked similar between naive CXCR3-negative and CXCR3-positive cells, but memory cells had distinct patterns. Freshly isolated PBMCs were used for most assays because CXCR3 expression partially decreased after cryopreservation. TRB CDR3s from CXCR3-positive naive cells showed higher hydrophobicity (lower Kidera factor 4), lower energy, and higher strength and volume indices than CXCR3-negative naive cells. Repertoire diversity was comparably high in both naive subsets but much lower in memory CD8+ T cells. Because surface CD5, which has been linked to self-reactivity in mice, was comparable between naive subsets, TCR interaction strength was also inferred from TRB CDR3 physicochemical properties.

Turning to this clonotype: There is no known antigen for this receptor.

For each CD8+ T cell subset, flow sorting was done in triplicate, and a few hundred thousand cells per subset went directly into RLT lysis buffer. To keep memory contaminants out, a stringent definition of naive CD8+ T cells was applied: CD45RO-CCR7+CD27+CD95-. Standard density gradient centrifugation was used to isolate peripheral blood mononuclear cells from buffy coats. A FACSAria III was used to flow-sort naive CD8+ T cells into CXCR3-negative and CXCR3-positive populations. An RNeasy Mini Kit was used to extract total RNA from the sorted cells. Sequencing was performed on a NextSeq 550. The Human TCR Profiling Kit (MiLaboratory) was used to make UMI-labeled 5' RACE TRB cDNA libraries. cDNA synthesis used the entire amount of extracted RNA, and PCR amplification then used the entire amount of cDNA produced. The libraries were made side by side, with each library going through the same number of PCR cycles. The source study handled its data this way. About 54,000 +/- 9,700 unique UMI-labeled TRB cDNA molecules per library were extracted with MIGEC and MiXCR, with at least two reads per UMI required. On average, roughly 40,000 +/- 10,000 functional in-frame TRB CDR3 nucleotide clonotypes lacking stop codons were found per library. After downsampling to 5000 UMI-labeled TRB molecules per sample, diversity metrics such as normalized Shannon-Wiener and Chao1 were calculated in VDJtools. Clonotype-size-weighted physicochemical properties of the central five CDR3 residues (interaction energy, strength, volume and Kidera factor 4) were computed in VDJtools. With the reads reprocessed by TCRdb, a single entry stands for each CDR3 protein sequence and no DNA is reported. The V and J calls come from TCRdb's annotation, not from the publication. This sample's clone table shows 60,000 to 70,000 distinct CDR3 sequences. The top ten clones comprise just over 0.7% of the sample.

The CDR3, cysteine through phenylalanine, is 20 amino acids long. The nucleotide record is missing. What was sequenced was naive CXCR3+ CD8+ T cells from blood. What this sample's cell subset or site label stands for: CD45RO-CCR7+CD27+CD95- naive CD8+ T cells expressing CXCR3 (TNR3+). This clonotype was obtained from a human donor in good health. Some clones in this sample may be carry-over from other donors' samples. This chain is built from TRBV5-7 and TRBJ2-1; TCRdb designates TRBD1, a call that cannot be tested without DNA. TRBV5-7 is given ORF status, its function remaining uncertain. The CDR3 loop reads CASSCPSGTGGPSSYNEQFF.